This passage covers 26 T cell receptor beta chains from one sample sequenced in a study of cytomegalovirus exposure and HLA in healthy donors. Assay used: immunoSEQ multiplex PCR; TCRdb lists only in-frame clones, some missing. The repertoire includes 250,000 or so clones, around nine tenths of them detected once, and 2.6% sits in the top ten. The source material was PBMCs. The receptors stem from a man between 18 and 35 years old in good health and CMV-seronegative.

The V gene is TRBV10-3, the J gene TRBJ1-2; no firm D call. With 6 bases removed from V and 5 bases from J, the gap between germline ends came to 10 bases. This CDR3 has 12 residues. The germline gives CDR1 ENHRY, CDR2 SYGVKD. In DNA form, the CDR3 reads TGTGCCATCAGGGGGAGAGATTATGGCTACACCTTC. As protein: CAIRGRDYGYTF.

The genes are TRBV5-6 and TRBJ2-1, with TRBD2 matching over 9 bases. Germline V CDR1 and CDR2: SGHDT, YYEEEE. The length of the CDR3 is 14 residues. The junction had 5 bases not matched to a gene; V was cut back by 0 bases and J by 10 bases. For the CDR3, the DNA is TGTGCCAGCAGCTTGGCGGGACTAGCAAGGGAGCAGTTCTTC. This codes for CASSLAGLAREQFF. Full variable domain (outside the CDR3, taken from reference TRBV5-6 and TRBJ2-1): DAGVTQSPTHLIKTRGQQVTLRCSPKSGHDTVSWYQQALGQGPQFIFQYYEEEERQRGNFPDRFSGHQFPNYSSELNVNALLLGDSALYLCASSLAGLAREQFFGPGTRLTVL.

V usage is TRBV20-1 and J usage is TRBJ1-1; no firm D call. CDR1 and CDR2 (germline): DFQATT, SNEGSKA (reference sequence). Deletions cut 6 bases from V and 4 bases from J, with 9 bases between. This CDR3 has 11 residues. The CDR3 nucleotides read TGCAGTGCCTTGAGGAGCACTGAAGCTTTCTTT. Its translation is CSALRSTEAFF.

The J gene is TRBJ1-5, the V gene TRBV4-1; 8 bases line up with TRBD1. The length of the CDR3 is 17 residues. Germline values: CDR1 MGHRA, CDR2 YSYEKL. V was clipped by 3 bases and J by 4 bases; unmatched bases: 11. CDR3 coding DNA: TGCGCCAGCAGCCAGGGTACAGGGGGAATGAGGAATCAGCCCCAGCATTTT. Its translation is CASSQGTGGMRNQPQHF.

This chain joins TRBV7-3 and TRBJ2-3; D possibly corresponds to TRBD1 (7 bases). Germline V gene lookup returns CDR1 SGHTA and CDR2 FQGTGA. CDR3 length: 17 amino acids. Trimming took 0 bases from V and 5 from J, leaving 18 bases between them. The CDR3, as DNA: TGTGCCAGCAGCTTAACTGGACCAGGGGGAGGAGAAGATACGCAGTATTTT. Translated, it gives CASSLTGPGGGEDTQYF.

V is TRBV11-2 and J is TRBJ1-1; no definite D call. Germline V CDR1 and CDR2: SGHAT, FQNNGV. V lost 1 base and J lost 1, with 7 bases in between. This CDR3 is built from 14 residues. The CDR3 DNA is TGTGCCAGCAGCTTAGTCGCGGCGAACACTGAAGCTTTCTTT. It encodes CASSLVAANTEAFF.

The V call is TRBV21-1, the J call TRBJ2-7; the table's D call, TRBD2, was not checked against the DNA. TRBV21-1 is designated a pseudogene. This CDR3 has 16 residues. The CDR3 sequence: CASRRYKRGGPYEQYF. Here the CDR3 DNA reads TGTGCCAGCAGGCGCTACAAGCGGGGGGGACCCTACGAGCAGTACTTC.

V usage is TRBV6-9 and J usage is TRBJ1-5, with 8 bases identical to TRBD1. Trimming took 0 bases from V and 5 from J; bases not matched to a gene: 6. Germline lookup yields CDR1 MNHGY and CDR2 SVAAGI. The CDR3 totals 16 residues. The CDR3, as DNA: TGTGCCAGCAGTTATTCGGGACAGGTATCGGATCAGCCCCAGCATTTT. Its translation is CASSYSGQVSDQPQHF.

The V call is TRBV28, the J call TRBJ2-1; TRBD2 aligns across 7 bases. This CDR3 has 15 amino acids. The ends lost 3 bases at V and 9 bases at J; junction bases unmatched: 11. Germline-derived CDR1 and CDR2 are MDHEN and SYDVKM. The CDR3 DNA is TGTGCCAGCAGTTTGGGGTTAGCGGGTTATAGTGAGCAGTTCTTC. The encoded protein is CASSLGLAGYSEQFF.

Only one count was recorded for this clone. The J gene is TRBJ1-4, the V gene TRBV27; D remains unclear. CDR1 and CDR2 from the germline V gene are MNHEY and SMNVEV (reference sequence). Trimming removed 2 bases from V and 8 bases from J, with 12 bases in between. The CDR3 consists of 14 residues. The CDR3 loop reads CASSLGARVEKLFF. The CDR3 region has the DNA TGTGCCAGCAGTTTAGGAGCCAGAGTGGAAAAACTGTTTTTT. The full variable domain, its missing parts supplied by reference TRBV27 and TRBJ1-4, is EAQVTQNPRYLITVTGKKLTVTCSQNMNHEYMSWYRQDPGLGLRQIYYSMNVEVTDKGDVPEGYKVSRKEKRNFPLILESPSPNQTSLYFCASSLGARVEKLFFGSGTQLSVL.

The count of this clone is one. The chain combines TRBV5-1 with TRBJ2-2; 9 bases fit TRBD1. The J segment lost 3 bases and the V segment lost 7 bases, leaving 4 bases of the junction unmatched. This CDR3 region has 14 residues. CDR1 SGHRS and CDR2 YFSETQ come from the germline V gene. This chain's CDR3 is CASFGDRDTGELFF. The DNA for the CDR3 is TGCGCCAGCTTCGGGGACAGGGACACCGGGGAGCTGTTTTTT. Full variable domain (missing parts from reference TRBV5-1 and TRBJ2-2): KAGVTQTPRYLIKTRGQQVTLSCSPISGHRSVSWYQQTPGQGLQFLFEYFSETQRNKGNFPGRFSGRQFSNSRSEMNVSTLELGDSALYLCASFGDRDTGELFFGEGSRLTVL.

V gene TRBV12-5 combines with J gene TRBJ2-2; D gene uncertain. In germline, CDR1 is LGHNT, CDR2 FRNRAP. This CDR3 spans 11 amino acids. Trimming left V 3 bases short and J 9 bases short, with 5 bases between. The CDR3 loop is CASGLTRELFF. In DNA form, the CDR3 reads TGTGCTAGTGGTTTAACACGGGAGCTGTTTTTT.

The chain carries TRBV5-1 and TRBJ1-2; D gene ambiguous. The CDR3 is 13 residues long. V lost 3 bases to trimming and J lost 7 bases, with 13 bases between them. Germline V gene lookup returns CDR1 SGHRS and CDR2 YFSETQ. CDR3 amino acids: CASSSGTTGGYTF. CDR3 nucleotide sequence: TGCGCCAGCAGCTCCGGAACGACGGGTGGCTACACCTTC.

The chain has TRBV7-2 and TRBJ1-2, with 9 bases fitting TRBD1. The CDR3 is 18 amino acids. The junction had 12 bases not matched to a gene; V was cut back by 4 bases and J by 0 bases. CDR1 is SGHTA and CDR2 is FQGNSA in the germline V gene. CDR3 loop: CASSYGATGGEANYGYTF. The DNA of the CDR3 is TGTGCCAGCAGCTACGGGGCGACAGGGGGAGAAGCTAACTATGGCTACACCTTC.

The CDR3 reads CAISESGQGAEKLFF. CDR3 DNA: TGTGCCATCAGTGAGTCGGGACAGGGGGCGGAAAAACTGTTTTTT. The rearrangement joins TRBV10-3 to TRBJ1-4, with 12 bases that match TRBD1. The V segment lost 0 bases and the J segment 8 bases; nucleotides outside the gene matches: 1. The CDR3 runs 15 residues. The germline V gene encodes CDR1 ENHRY and CDR2 SYGVKD.

This chain uses TRBV4-3 with TRBJ2-2, with TRBD1 identical over 9 bases. Germline assignment: CDR1 LGHNA and CDR2 YSLEER. The CDR3 runs to 17 residues. The ends lost 4 bases at V and 6 bases at J; junction bases unmatched: 12. This chain's CDR3 is CASSLNPGQGRPGELFF. DNA for the CDR3: TGCGCCAGCAGCCTAAACCCGGGACAGGGACGGCCCGGGGAGCTGTTTTTT.

The chain carries TRBV6-6 and TRBJ2-4; maybe TRBD2 (5 bases). Germline V gives CDR1 MNHNY, CDR2 SVGAGI (reference sequence). V lost 5 bases and J lost 5, with 10 bases in between. This CDR3 is built from 13 residues. CDR3 nucleotides: TGTGCCAGCAGTAGGAGCGGACAAAACATTCAGTACTTC. Residues: CASSRSGQNIQYF.

The chain carries TRBV5-1 and TRBJ2-1; TRBD1 matches 8 bases. V trimming: 2 bases; J trimming: 5 bases; junction bases outside the gene matches: 3. The CDR3 sequence is 14 residues long. Germline CDR1 and CDR2: SGHRS and YFSETQ. In nucleotides, the CDR3 is TGCGCCAGCAGCTTCGGGACAGGTGACAATGAGCAGTTCTTC. This gives the protein CASSFGTGDNEQFF.

V and J are TRBV19 and TRBJ2-1, with 10 nucleotides matching TRBD1. Germline V gene data show CDR1 as LNHDA and CDR2 as SQIVND (reference sequence). This CDR3 spans 19 amino acids. The V and J ends lost 7 bases and 0 bases, in that order; junction bases with no gene match: 15. The CDR3 loop is CASTSTGQGTLSSYNEQFF. The DNA of the CDR3 is TGTGCCAGTACCAGTACGGGACAGGGGACACTCAGCTCCTACAATGAGCAGTTCTTC.

This clone appeared once. The V gene is TRBV6-1, the J gene TRBJ2-7, with 11 bases aligning to TRBD1. CDR3 length: 13 residues. The trim removed 4 bases at V and 5 bases at J, leaving 1 base unmatched. The germline CDR1 and CDR2 sequences are MNHNS and SASEGT. This CDR3 is CASSGDRGNEQYF. In nucleotides, the CDR3 is TGTGCCAGCAGTGGGGACAGGGGGAACGAGCAGTACTTC.

The rearrangement uses TRBV4-3 and TRBJ1-4; 8 bases agree with TRBD1. The length of the CDR3 is 16 residues. V gave up 3 bases and J gave up 4 bases; unmatched junction bases: 7. Germline CDR1 reads LGHNA; CDR2 reads YSLEER. The CDR3 DNA reads as TGCGCCAGCAGCCATTCCCCGGACAGGGTTAATGAAAAACTGTTTTTT. It translates to CASSHSPDRVNEKLFF.

The CDR3 DNA sequence: TGTGCCAGCAGCTTAGATCTGCGACAACCGATTAGCAATCAGCCCCAGCATTTT. Amino acids: CASSLDLRQPISNQPQHF. The chain combines TRBV7-2 with TRBJ1-5; no definite D call. V shed 1 base and J shed 0 bases, with 16 bases lying between them. The germline V gene encodes CDR1 SGHTA and CDR2 FQGNSA. The CDR3 sequence is 18 residues long. The variable domain in full, completed from reference TRBV7-2 and TRBJ1-5, reads GAGVSQSPSNKVTEKGKDVELRCDPISGHTALYWYRQSLGQGLEFLIYFQGNSAPDKSGLPSDRFSAERTGGSVSTLTIQRTQQEDSAVYLCASSLDLRQPISNQPQHFGDGTRLSIL.

The chain is built from TRBV11-2 and TRBJ2-3; D gene ambiguous. The CDR3 spans 12 residues. Germline values: CDR1 SGHAT, CDR2 FQNNGV. Deletions cut 5 bases from V and 4 bases from J, with 7 bases between. The CDR3 nucleotides read TGTGCCAGCAGCCTGAAGCCAGATACGCAGTATTTT. It translates to CASSLKPDTQYF.

The rearrangement joins TRBV2 to TRBJ2-7; 8 bases agree with TRBD2. This CDR3 has 14 residues. Germline V CDR1 and CDR2: SNHLY, FYNNEI. J was trimmed by 0 bases and V by 10 bases; bases with no gene match: 8. The DNA for the CDR3 is TGTGCCACAAAGGGAACTAGCGGCTCCTACGAGCAGTACTTC. The encoded protein is CATKGTSGSYEQYF.

V usage is TRBV4-1 and J usage is TRBJ1-5, with D possibly matching TRBD1 (6 bases). Germline V gene lookup returns CDR1 MGHRA and CDR2 YSYEKL. V was trimmed by 0 bases and J by 4 bases, leaving 16 bases between them. The CDR3 contains 17 residues. The CDR3 sequence: CASSQDLGYQGNQPQHF. The CDR3 DNA reads TGCGCCAGCAGCCAAGATCTTGGGTATCAGGGGAATCAGCCCCAGCATTTT.

The rearrangement joins TRBV7-2 to TRBJ2-7; 8 bases agree with TRBD2. Germline V gives CDR1 SGHTA, CDR2 FQGNSA. The CDR3 length is 13 residues. The V gene end was trimmed by 3 bases and the J gene end by 2 bases; junction bases not matched to a gene: 0. CDR3 amino acids: CASSFSGAYEQYF. The CDR3 DNA reads TGTGCCAGCAGCTTTAGCGGGGCCTACGAGCAGTACTTC.